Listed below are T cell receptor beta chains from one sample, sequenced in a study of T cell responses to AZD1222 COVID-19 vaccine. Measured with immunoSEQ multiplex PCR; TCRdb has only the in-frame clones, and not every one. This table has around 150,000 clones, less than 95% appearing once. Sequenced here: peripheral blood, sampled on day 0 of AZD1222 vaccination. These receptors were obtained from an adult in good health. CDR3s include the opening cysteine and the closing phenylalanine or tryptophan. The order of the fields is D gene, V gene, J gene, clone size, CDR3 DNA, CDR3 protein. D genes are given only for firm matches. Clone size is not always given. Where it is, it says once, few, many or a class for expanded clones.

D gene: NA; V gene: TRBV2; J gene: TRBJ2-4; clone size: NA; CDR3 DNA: TGTGCCAGCAGTTACGTTGACATTCAGTACTTC; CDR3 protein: CASSYVDIQYF
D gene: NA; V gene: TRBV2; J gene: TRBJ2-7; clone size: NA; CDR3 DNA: TGTGCCAGCAGTGAAGGGACAGACTACGAGCAGTACTTC; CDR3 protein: CASSEGTDYEQYF
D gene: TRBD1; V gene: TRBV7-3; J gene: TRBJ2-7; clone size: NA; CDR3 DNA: TGTGCCAGCAGCTTAACGGGGGACAGACCAGCCCGGTGGCAGTACTTC; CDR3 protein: CASSLTGDRPARWQYF
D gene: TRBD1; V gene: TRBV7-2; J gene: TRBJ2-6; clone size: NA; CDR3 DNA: TGTGCCAGCAGCGCAGGGGGCGCTGGGGCCAACGTCCTGACTTTC; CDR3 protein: CASSAGGAGANVLTF
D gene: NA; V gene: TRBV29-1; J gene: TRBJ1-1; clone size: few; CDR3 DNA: TGCAGCGTTGGAGGGACATCGAACACTGAAGCTTTCTTT; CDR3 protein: CSVGGTSNTEAFF
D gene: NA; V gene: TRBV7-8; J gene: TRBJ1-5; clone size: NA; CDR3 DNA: TGTGCCAGCAGCTTACGGGAATTTGGCAATCAGCCCCAGCATTTT; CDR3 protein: CASSLREFGNQPQHF
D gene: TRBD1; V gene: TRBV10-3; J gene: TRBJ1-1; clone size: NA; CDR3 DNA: TGTGCCATCACCGGACAGGGCCAGAACACTGAAGCTTTCTTT; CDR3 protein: CAITGQGQNTEAFF
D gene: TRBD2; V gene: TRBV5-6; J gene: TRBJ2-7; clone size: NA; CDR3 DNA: TGTGCCAGCAGCATGGGACTAGCGATCACCTACGAGCAGTACTTC; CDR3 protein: CASSMGLAITYEQYF
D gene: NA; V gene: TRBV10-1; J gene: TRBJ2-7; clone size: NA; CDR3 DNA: TGCGCCAGCAGTGAGATGGGGGAACGCGCCTACGAGCAGTACTTC; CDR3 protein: CASSEMGERAYEQYF
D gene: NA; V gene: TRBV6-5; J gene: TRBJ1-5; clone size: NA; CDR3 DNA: TGTGCCAGCAGCTATGGAGGGGGGCCGCAGCCCCAGCATTTT; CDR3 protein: CASSYGGGPQPQHF
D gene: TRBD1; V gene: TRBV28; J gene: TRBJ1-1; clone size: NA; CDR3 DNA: TGTGCCAGCAGTTCGCCCATTTCCGGGACAGGACCCTTCATGAACACTGAAGCTTTCTTT; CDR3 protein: CASSSPISGTGPFMNTEAFF
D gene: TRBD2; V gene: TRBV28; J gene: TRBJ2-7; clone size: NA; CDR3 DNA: TGTGCCAGAACGGGACTAGCGGTGAGGGGTGAGTACGAGCAGTACTTC; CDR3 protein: CARTGLAVRGEYEQYF
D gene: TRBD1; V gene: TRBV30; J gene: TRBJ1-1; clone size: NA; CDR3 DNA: TGTGCCTGGGATCCGACAGGGGTGAACACTGAAGCTTTCTTT; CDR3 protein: CAWDPTGVNTEAFF
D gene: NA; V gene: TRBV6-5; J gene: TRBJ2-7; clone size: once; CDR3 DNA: TGTGCCAGCAGTCCTACTAGCAGTTACGAGCAGTACTTC; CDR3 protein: CASSPTSSYEQYF
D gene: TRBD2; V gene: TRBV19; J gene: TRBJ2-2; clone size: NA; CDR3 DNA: TGTGCCAGTAGTACGTCCGGGGGGACCGGGGAGCTGTTTTTT; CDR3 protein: CASSTSGGTGELFF
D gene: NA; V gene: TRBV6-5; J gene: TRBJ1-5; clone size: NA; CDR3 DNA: TGTGCCAGCAGGGGGTTAGGCAGGGCCGAGCCCCAGCATTTT; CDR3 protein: CASRGLGRAEPQHF
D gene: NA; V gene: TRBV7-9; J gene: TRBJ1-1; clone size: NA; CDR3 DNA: TGTGCCAGCGGACCATTTTATACGGGCACTGAAGCTTTCTTT; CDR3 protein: CASGPFYTGTEAFF
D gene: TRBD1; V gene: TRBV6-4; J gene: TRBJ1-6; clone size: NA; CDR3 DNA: TGTGCCAGCAGCGCCGGGACAGCCTATAATTCACCCCTCCACTTT; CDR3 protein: CASSAGTAYNSPLHF
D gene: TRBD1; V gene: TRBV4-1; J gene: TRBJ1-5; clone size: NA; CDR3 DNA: TGCGCCAGCAGCCACCCGACAGGGCGGGGGCTTAGTCAGCCCCAGCATTTT; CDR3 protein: CASSHPTGRGLSQPQHF
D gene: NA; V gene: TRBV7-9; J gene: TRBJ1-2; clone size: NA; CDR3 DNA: TGTGCCAGCAGCTTAGTGAAGAACAACTACTATGGCTACACCTTC; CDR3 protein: CASSLVKNNYYGYTF
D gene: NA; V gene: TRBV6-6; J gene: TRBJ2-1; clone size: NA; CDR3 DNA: TGTGCCAGCAGTCGTGTACTAGACTCCTACAATGAGCAGTTCTTC; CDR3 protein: CASSRVLDSYNEQFF
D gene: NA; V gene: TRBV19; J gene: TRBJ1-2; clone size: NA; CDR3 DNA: TGTGCCAGCCTACCGGGACGCACGGGGGGCTATGGCTACACCTTC; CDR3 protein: CASLPGRTGGYGYTF
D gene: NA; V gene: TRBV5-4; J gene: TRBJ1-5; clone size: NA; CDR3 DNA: TGTGCCAGCAGCCTCACAGGGTCGGGCAATCAGCCCCAGCATTTT; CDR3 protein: CASSLTGSGNQPQHF
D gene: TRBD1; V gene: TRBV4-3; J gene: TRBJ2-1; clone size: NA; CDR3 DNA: TGCGCCAGCAGCCAGGGAGGGACAGGGGCCCACAATGAGCAGTTCTTC; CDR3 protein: CASSQGGTGAHNEQFF
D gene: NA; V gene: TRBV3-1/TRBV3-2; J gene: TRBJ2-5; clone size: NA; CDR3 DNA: TGTGCCAGCAGCCAAGGAGTAGGCAGGGAAGAGACCCAGTACTTC; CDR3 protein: CASSQGVGREETQYF
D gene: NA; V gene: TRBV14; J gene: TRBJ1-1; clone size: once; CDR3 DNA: TGTGCCAGCAGCCCTCGCGGGGGGACTGAAGCTTTCTTT; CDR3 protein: CASSPRGGTEAFF
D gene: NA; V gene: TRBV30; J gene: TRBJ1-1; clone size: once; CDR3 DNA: TGTGCCTGGACTAGGACGGTCCACAGGAACACTGAAGCTTTCTTT; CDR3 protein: CAWTRTVHRNTEAFF
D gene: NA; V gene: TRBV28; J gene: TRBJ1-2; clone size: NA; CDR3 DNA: TGTGCCAGCAGCTTTTCGGGGGCGCCTGGCTACACCTTC; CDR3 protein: CASSFSGAPGYTF
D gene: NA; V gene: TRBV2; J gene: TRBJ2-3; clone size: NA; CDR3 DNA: TGTGCCAGCAGTGAAGGGGCAGGGAGCACAGATACGCAGTATTTT; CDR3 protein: CASSEGAGSTDTQYF
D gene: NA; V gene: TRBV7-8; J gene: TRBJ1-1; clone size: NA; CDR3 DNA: TGTGCCAGCAGCTTAGCTAGAGGTGAAGCTTTCTTT; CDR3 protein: CASSLARGEAFF
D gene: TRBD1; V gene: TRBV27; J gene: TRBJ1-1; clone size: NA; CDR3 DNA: TGTGCCAGCAGTTTAACGGGACAGGGGAAGGGGACTGAAGCTTTCTTT; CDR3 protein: CASSLTGQGKGTEAFF
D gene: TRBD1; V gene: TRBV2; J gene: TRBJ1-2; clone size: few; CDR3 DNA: TGTGCCAACGCGTCCGGGACAGGGGGCGCCTGGGGCGGCTACACCTTC; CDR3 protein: CANASGTGGAWGGYTF
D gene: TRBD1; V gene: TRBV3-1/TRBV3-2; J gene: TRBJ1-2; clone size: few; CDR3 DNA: TGTGCCAGCAGCCGCCGACAGGGGAACTATGGCTACACCTTC; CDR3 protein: CASSRRQGNYGYTF
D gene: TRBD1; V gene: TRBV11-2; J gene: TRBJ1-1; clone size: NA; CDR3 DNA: TGTGCCAGCAACGAACAGGGGGCTGAAGCTTTCTTT; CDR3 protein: CASNEQGAEAFF
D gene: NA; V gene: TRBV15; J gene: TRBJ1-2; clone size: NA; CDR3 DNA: TGTGCCACCAGCACCGCAGAACAGGGCTATGGCTACACCTTC; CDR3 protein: CATSTAEQGYGYTF
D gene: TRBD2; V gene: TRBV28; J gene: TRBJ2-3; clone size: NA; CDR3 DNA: TGTGCCAGCAGTTTAAGACTAGCGGGGCCCGAAACGCAGTATTTT; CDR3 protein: CASSLRLAGPETQYF